This T cell receptor (beta chain) is from a study of T cell repertoires in cytomegalovirus infection. Study overall: It was the public TCR beta signatures that indicated both CMV infection and matching HLA type.

TCRdb passed the reads through MiXCR, listing each CDR3 protein once. The sample includes more than 150,000 distinct CDR3 sequences, approximately 19% of them seen just once. About this clonotype: Its antigen is not identified.

The study, taken as a whole, reports: HLA-C-restricted CMV-specific TCR beta clonotypes prevailed in the ex vivo response.

Sequencing was carried out using PBMCs. The TCR comes from a human donor in good health (CMV status not recorded). Some clones in this sample may be carry-over from other donors' samples.

Written as DNA, the CDR3 is TGCAGTGCTAGGACAGGTCTGTCGGACACTGAAGCTTTCTTT. Translated, it gives CSARTGLSDTEAFF. The chain has TRBV20-1 and TRBJ1-1; a weak D match, TRBD1 (6 bases). The length of the CDR3 is 14 residues. Germline lookup yields CDR1 DFQATT and CDR2 SNEGSKA (reference sequence). The V and J ends lost 3 bases and 3 bases respectively, with 14 bases between them.